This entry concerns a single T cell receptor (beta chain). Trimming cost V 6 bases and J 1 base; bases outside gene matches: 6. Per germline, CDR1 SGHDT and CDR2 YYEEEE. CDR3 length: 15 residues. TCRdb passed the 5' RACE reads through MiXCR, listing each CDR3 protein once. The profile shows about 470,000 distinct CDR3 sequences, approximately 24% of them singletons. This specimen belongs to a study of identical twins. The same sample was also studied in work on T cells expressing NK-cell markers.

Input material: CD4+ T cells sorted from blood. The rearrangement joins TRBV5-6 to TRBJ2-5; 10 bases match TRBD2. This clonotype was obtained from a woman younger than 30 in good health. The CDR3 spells CASILSGGPQETQYF. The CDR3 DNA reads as TGTGCCAGCATCCTTAGCGGGGGGCCCCAAGAGACCCAGTACTTC.